Listed below are T cell receptor beta chains from one sample, sequenced in a study of blood T cell repertoires in COVID-19. Sequenced by immunoSEQ multiplex PCR; TCRdb stores in-frame clones only, minus some. Of under 200,000 clones in the sample, more than 70% were seen once. Sequencing was done on a sample of peripheral blood. These receptors were obtained from a man aged 35-49 years with active or convalescent COVID-19. Both conserved end residues are part of each CDR3. Each record gives: V gene, clone size, D gene, J gene, CDR3 protein, CDR3 DNA. A D gene is named only where the DNA matches it firmly. Rows may omit the clone size; those that give it use once, few, many or a size class.

v_call: TRBV19
clone_size: .
d_call: TRBD2
j_call: TRBJ2-1
cdr3_aa: CATQGLAGSSYNEQFF
cdr3_nt: TGTGCCACCCAGGGACTAGCGGGTAGCTCCTACAATGAGCAGTTCTTC

v_call: TRBV28
clone_size: .
d_call: TRBD1
j_call: TRBJ1-5
cdr3_aa: CASIERDRGRGQPQHF
cdr3_nt: TGTGCCAGCATCGAGAGGGACAGGGGGCGCGGTCAGCCCCAGCATTTT

v_call: TRBV3-1/TRBV3-2
clone_size: .
d_call: TRBD1
j_call: TRBJ2-2
cdr3_aa: CASSRRQGAPQRELFF
cdr3_nt: TGTGCCAGCAGCCGTCGACAGGGGGCGCCCCAGAGAGAGCTGTTTTTT

v_call: TRBV6-6
clone_size: once
d_call: .
j_call: TRBJ1-5
cdr3_aa: CASSYGGSLYAQPQHF
cdr3_nt: TGTGCCAGCAGTTACGGAGGGTCCTTATACGCTCAGCCCCAGCATTTT

v_call: TRBV5-1
clone_size: .
d_call: TRBD1
j_call: TRBJ2-2
cdr3_aa: CASSPNTGGRTGELFF
cdr3_nt: TGCGCCAGCAGTCCCAACACAGGGGGCCGCACCGGGGAGCTGTTTTTT

v_call: TRBV11-2
clone_size: .
d_call: .
j_call: TRBJ1-6
cdr3_aa: CASSPTVFFVGSPLHF
cdr3_nt: TGTGCCAGCAGCCCAACTGTCTTCTTTGTTGGTTCACCCCTCCACTTT

v_call: TRBV7-2
clone_size: .
d_call: .
j_call: TRBJ1-1
cdr3_aa: CASSHATSPPTLNTEAFF
cdr3_nt: TGTGCCAGCAGCCACGCCACATCACCCCCCACCCTCAACACTGAAGCTTTCTTT

v_call: TRBV9
clone_size: .
d_call: TRBD2
j_call: TRBJ2-3
cdr3_aa: CASSLGSSGGFTSTDTQYF
cdr3_nt: TGTGCCAGCAGCCTAGGATCTAGCGGGGGGTTTACTAGCACAGATACGCAGTATTTT

v_call: TRBV28
clone_size: .
d_call: .
j_call: TRBJ2-6
cdr3_aa: CASSLRQISGANVLTF
cdr3_nt: TGTGCCAGCAGCCTGAGACAGATCTCTGGGGCCAACGTCCTGACTTTC

v_call: TRBV18
clone_size: .
d_call: .
j_call: TRBJ1-4
cdr3_aa: CASSPQEILGNEKLFF
cdr3_nt: TGTGCCAGCTCACCACAAGAGATTCTCGGTAATGAAAAACTGTTTTTT

v_call: TRBV24-1
clone_size: .
d_call: .
j_call: TRBJ2-1
cdr3_aa: CATSALGGGFLEQFF
cdr3_nt: TGTGCCACCAGTGCGCTGGGGGGGGGCTTCCTTGAGCAGTTCTTC

v_call: TRBV19
clone_size: once
d_call: .
j_call: TRBJ1-1
cdr3_aa: CASSTGGQGTEAFF
cdr3_nt: TGTGCCAGTAGTACCGGGGGGCAGGGTACTGAAGCTTTCTTT

v_call: TRBV11-3
clone_size: .
d_call: .
j_call: TRBJ1-1
cdr3_aa: CASSSTKPGAEAFF
cdr3_nt: TGTGCCAGCAGCTCCACGAAACCAGGGGCTGAAGCTTTCTTT

v_call: TRBV5-4
clone_size: .
d_call: .
j_call: TRBJ2-2
cdr3_aa: CASSLMSGTGELFF
cdr3_nt: TGTGCCAGCAGCTTGATGTCGGGGACCGGGGAGCTGTTTTTT

v_call: TRBV5-1
clone_size: few
d_call: TRBD1
j_call: TRBJ1-2
cdr3_aa: CASSLGQGLGYTF
cdr3_nt: TGCGCCAGCAGCTTGGGACAGGGGTTAGGCTACACCTTC

v_call: TRBV5-1
clone_size: .
d_call: TRBD2
j_call: TRBJ2-7
cdr3_aa: CASKATSGSSYEQYF
cdr3_nt: TGCGCCAGCAAAGCCACTAGCGGTAGCTCCTACGAGCAGTACTTC

v_call: TRBV10-1
clone_size: .
d_call: .
j_call: TRBJ1-1
cdr3_aa: CAGVVGVEGTEAFF
cdr3_nt: TGCGCCGGGGTCGTCGGGGTTGAGGGCACTGAAGCTTTCTTT

v_call: TRBV9
clone_size: .
d_call: .
j_call: TRBJ2-3
cdr3_aa: CASSTPNEGPDTQYF
cdr3_nt: TGTGCCAGCAGCACTCCTAACGAGGGTCCAGATACGCAGTATTTT

v_call: TRBV11-1
clone_size: .
d_call: .
j_call: TRBJ2-7
cdr3_aa: CASSSDELGLYEQYF
cdr3_nt: TGTGCCAGCAGCTCTGACGAGTTGGGCCTCTACGAGCAGTACTTC

v_call: TRBV7-2
clone_size: .
d_call: .
j_call: TRBJ2-3
cdr3_aa: CASSLGAGGTDTQYF
cdr3_nt: TGTGCCAGCAGCTTAGGGGCAGGGGGCACAGATACGCAGTATTTT

v_call: TRBV11-3
clone_size: once
d_call: .
j_call: TRBJ1-6
cdr3_aa: CASSSGQNSPLHF
cdr3_nt: TGTGCCAGCAGCTCGGGTCAGAATTCACCCCTCCACTTT

v_call: TRBV15
clone_size: .
d_call: TRBD2
j_call: TRBJ2-7
cdr3_aa: CATSPRLAGSAYEQYF
cdr3_nt: TGTGCCACCAGCCCTAGACTAGCGGGAAGCGCCTACGAGCAGTACTTC